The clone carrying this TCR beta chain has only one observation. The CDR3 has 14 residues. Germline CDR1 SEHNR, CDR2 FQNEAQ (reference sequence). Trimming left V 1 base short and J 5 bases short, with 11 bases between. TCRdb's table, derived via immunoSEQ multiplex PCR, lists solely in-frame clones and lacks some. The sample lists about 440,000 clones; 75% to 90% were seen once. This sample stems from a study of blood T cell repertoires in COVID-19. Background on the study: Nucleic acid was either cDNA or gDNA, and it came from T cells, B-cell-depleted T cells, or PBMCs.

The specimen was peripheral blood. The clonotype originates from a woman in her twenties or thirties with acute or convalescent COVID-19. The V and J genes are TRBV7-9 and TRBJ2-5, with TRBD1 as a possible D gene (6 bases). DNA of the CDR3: TGTGCCAGCAGCTTAGGAACAGGGCGGGAGACCCAGTACTTC. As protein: CASSLGTGRETQYF.